Following are 9 T cell receptor beta chains from one sample sequenced in a study of neurological immune-mediated disorders. The time point was: longitudinal time-point 3. TCRdb independently ran MiXCR on the 5' RACE reads; one entry per CDR3 protein. Of more than 40,000 distinct CDR3 sequences in the sample, over 9.5% were seen once. Sequencing input: PBMCs. The receptors were sampled from a male donor with HTLV-1-associated myelopathy (HAM/TSP).

In this sample, this clonotype turned up a few times. CDR3 coding DNA: TGCGCCAGCAGCTTTCTAGCGGGGTCCGACGAGCAGTACTTC. Translated: CASSFLAGSDEQYF. The chain uses TRBV5-1 and TRBJ2-7; 9 bases map to TRBD2. CDR1 is SGHRS, CDR2 YFSETQ, per germline. V shed 2 bases and J 5 bases; nucleotides not matched to a gene: 5. The CDR3 has 14 amino acids. Together with reference TRBV5-1 and TRBJ2-7, the CDR3 gives the full variable domain: KAGVTQTPRYLIKTRGQQVTLSCSPISGHRSVSWYQQTPGQGLQFLFEYFSETQRNKGNFPGRFSGRQFSNSRSEMNVSTLELGDSALYLCASSFLAGSDEQYFGPGTRLTVT.

This clonotype was recorded at least ten times. The chain joins TRBV10-3 to TRBJ2-7; TRBD2 might be the D (5 bases). The V and J ends lost 3 bases and 4 bases respectively, with 13 bases between them. The V gene's germline CDR1 is ENHRY and CDR2 SYGVKD. CDR3 length equals 14 residues. The CDR3 loop reads CAISDGSEKYEQYF. CDR3 sequence (DNA): TGTGCCATCAGTGATGGGAGCGAGAAGTACGAGCAGTACTTC.

This clonotype was counted many times. The chain combines TRBV5-6 with TRBJ1-6; 7 bases are shared with TRBD1. Germline V gene data show CDR1 as SGHDT and CDR2 as YYEEEE. The CDR3 runs to 14 residues. Losses at the gene ends were 4 bases for V and 15 bases for J; bases not matched to a gene: 13. The DNA of the CDR3 is TGTGCCAGCAGCATCGGACAGACAGGGATCGACCTCCACTTT. Translated, it gives CASSIGQTGIDLHF.

This clonotype was counted a single time. Given a much more abundant clone one base away, this may be a read error. CDR3 protein: CANSPSGGQSGELFF. The CDR3 region has the DNA TGTGCCAACAGCCCCTCGGGGGGGCAGAGCGGGGAGCTGTTTTTT. The chain uses TRBV9 and TRBJ2-2, with 8 bases that match TRBD2. This CDR3 contains 15 residues. CDR1 is SGDLS, CDR2 YYNGEE, per germline.

The chain joins TRBV20-1 to TRBJ1-2; the D is unclear. This CDR3 has 12 residues. Germline V gene data show CDR1 as DFQATT and CDR2 as SNEGSKA (reference sequence). Deletions cut 7 bases from V and 4 bases from J, with 13 bases between. In nucleotides, the CDR3 is TGCAGTGTCGAGAAGGGCTGCTATGGCTACACCTTC. Translating it yields CSVEKGCYGYTF.

This clonotype occurred many times. The V gene is TRBV29-1, the J gene TRBJ1-1; weak D call: TRBD1 (6 bases). Germline lookup yields CDR1 SQVTM and CDR2 ANQGSEA. Trimming cost V 7 bases and J 0 bases, with 18 bases left between them. The CDR3 runs to 15 residues. The CDR3 is CSARTKQGLNTEAFF. DNA for the CDR3: TGCAGCGCCCGAACCAAACAGGGATTGAACACTGAAGCTTTCTTT.

As for this clonotype: The junction differs from germline at one of its ends, possibly a read error. The chain combines TRBV20-1 with TRBJ1-1, with D perhaps TRBD1 (6 bases). The CDR3 is 14 residues long. Germline-derived CDR1 and CDR2 are DFQATT and SNEGSKA (reference sequence). The CDR3: CSTQSGGPNTEDFF. CDR3 nucleotide sequence: TGCAGTACTCAGAGCGGGGGCCCGAACACTGAAGATTTCTTT.

In this sample, this clonotype turned up many times. The V and J genes are TRBV12-3 or TRBV12-4 and TRBJ1-5; D is ambiguous. This CDR3 has 14 residues. Trimming shortened V by 1 base and J by 6 bases, and 10 bases separated the two germline ends. CDR3 in amino acids: CASSLGSRVQPQHF. CDR3 sequence (DNA): TGTGCCAGCAGTTTAGGGTCCCGGGTTCAGCCCCAGCATTTT.

The table lists this clonotype with many counts. The V and J genes are TRBV27 and TRBJ2-1; D is unclear. Germline CDR1 is MNHEY and CDR2 is SMNVEV (reference sequence). V lost 5 bases, J lost 8 bases, and 10 bases lay in between. This CDR3 region has 12 residues. The CDR3 sequence: CASSIDGYEQFF. The CDR3, as DNA: TGTGCCAGCAGTATTGACGGGTATGAGCAGTTCTTC.